Listed here are 3 T cell receptor beta chains from one sample, sequenced in a study of T-cell reconstitution after alpha-beta-depleted transplantation in children. Using unique molecular identifiers, the investigators prepared the TCRbeta library. TCRdb used MiXCR to reprocess the PCR reads, holding one entry per CDR3 protein. Of about 610,000 distinct CDR3 sequences in the sample, roughly a tenth were seen once. The sequences come from PBMCs from the stem cell graft donor, collected from the stem cell graft. The receptors derive from a human donor who donated a stem cell graft to a child with acute myeloid leukemia.

This clonotype was recorded many times. The chain couples TRBV5-1 to TRBJ2-2, with a weak D call TRBD1 (6 bases). V was pared by 3 bases and J by 4 bases, with 7 bases between. The CDR3 runs to 13 residues. Germline V gene lookup returns CDR1 SGHRS and CDR2 YFSETQ. CDR3 loop: CASSSQGTGELFF. As DNA, the CDR3 is TGCGCCAGCAGCTCACAGGGCACCGGGGAGCTGTTTTTT.

Only a few counts were recorded for this clonotype. The chain carries TRBV11-3 and TRBJ2-1, with 7 bases identical to TRBD2. Germline trimming cut 1 base from V and 5 bases from J; bases unmatched to any gene: 14. Germline V gene sequence: CDR1 SGHNT, CDR2 YENEEA. The CDR3 covers 18 residues. CDR3 protein: CASSLGIIASGGNNEQFF. For the CDR3, the DNA is TGTGCCAGCAGCTTAGGAATCATCGCATCCGGGGGGAACAATGAGCAGTTCTTC.

This clonotype was found many times. The chain employs TRBV4-3 and TRBJ1-3; D uncertain. The germline CDR1 and CDR2 sequences are LGHNA and YSLEER. This CDR3 spans 16 amino acids. Trimming cost V 2 bases and J 0 bases, with 11 bases left between them. CDR3 region: CASSQQRLLSGNTIYF. In DNA, the CDR3 is TGCGCCAGCAGCCAACAGAGGCTCCTCTCTGGAAACACCATATATTTT.